What follows are 16 T cell receptor beta chains derived from one specimen sequenced in a study of OX40 agonist ivuxolimab in advanced cancers. The table came from immunoSEQ multiplex PCR; TCRdb's copy has only in-frame clones and leaves some out. The data show tens of thousands of clones, with more than 70% seen just once and approximately 0.47% held by the top ten. The source material was CD4+ or CD8+ T cells sorted from blood, sampled in a trial of the OX40 agonist ivuxolimab. The receptors were sampled from an adult with an advanced solid tumor such as melanoma, head and neck, liver or kidney cancer.

This chain links TRBV5-5 with TRBJ2-7; the D is unclear. CDR3 length equals 12 residues. Germline V gene sequence: CDR1 SGHKS, CDR2 YYEKEE (reference sequence). Trimming took off 5 bases at V and 5 bases at J, with 11 bases between the two ends. The CDR3 is CASRPNWDEQYF. CDR3 in DNA: TGTGCCAGCAGGCCTAATTGGGACGAGCAGTACTTC.

The chain recombines TRBV19 with TRBJ2-7; a weak D match, TRBD2 (5 bases). Germline lookup yields CDR1 LNHDA and CDR2 SQIVND (reference sequence). V lost 7 bases, J lost 8 bases, and 21 bases lay in between. This CDR3 is 14 amino acids long. The CDR3 DNA sequence: TGTGCCAGTAACCAACCGGGAAGACCTCACCAGCAGTACTTC. Translation: CASNQPGRPHQQYF.

This clone has more than one count but fewer than ten. The rearrangement links TRBV5-4 to TRBJ2-7; tentative D call: TRBD1 (7 bases). Trimming stripped 3 bases from V and 3 bases from J, with 13 bases between. Germline loops: CDR1 SGHNT, CDR2 YYREEE (reference sequence). There are 14 residues in the CDR3. DNA of the CDR3: TGTGCCAGCAGCTCTCGACAGGGAGGCTACGAGCAGTACTTC. This translates into CASSSRQGGYEQYF. The variable domain in full, completed from reference TRBV5-4 and TRBJ2-7, reads ETGVTQSPTHLIKTRGQQVTLRCSSQSGHNTVSWYQQALGQGPQFIFQYYREEENGRGNFPPRFSGLQFPNYSSELNVNALELDDSALYLCASSSRQGGYEQYFGPGTRLTVT.

The chain uses TRBV13 and TRBJ2-1; a weak D match, TRBD2 (5 bases). The CDR3 covers 17 residues. Germline loops: CDR1 PRHDT, CDR2 FYEKMQ (reference sequence). Trimming cost V 1 base and J 7 bases, with 20 bases left between them. Written as DNA, the CDR3 is TGTGCCAGCAGCTTAGAAGCCTTTGGGAGTGTGGCAAATGAGCAGTTCTTC. This encodes CASSLEAFGSVANEQFF.

The rearrangement joins TRBV6-6 to TRBJ2-3; D is perhaps TRBD2 (5 bases). The CDR3 contains 15 residues. Germline V gene sequence: CDR1 MNHNY, CDR2 SVGAGI (reference sequence). V dropped 2 bases and J dropped 1 base, with 10 bases sitting between them. CDR3 sequence: CASSYEGSGTDTQYF. The CDR3 DNA is TGTGCCAGCAGTTACGAGGGTTCGGGCACAGATACGCAGTATTTT.

This chain connects TRBV7-2 to TRBJ1-2, with D possibly being TRBD1 (5 bases). Trimming took off 2 bases at V and 4 bases at J, with 8 bases between the two ends. There are 13 residues in the CDR3. Germline CDR1 SGHTA, CDR2 FQGNSA. CDR3 DNA sequence: TGTGCCAGCAGCTTAAGCAGGGTCTATGGCTACACCTTC. The encoded protein is CASSLSRVYGYTF.

This rearrangement joins TRBV5-1 to TRBJ2-3, with unresolved D. Germline CDR1 reads SGHRS; CDR2 reads YFSETQ. V was trimmed by 0 bases and J by 3 bases, leaving 20 bases between them. The CDR3 has 18 amino acids. The CDR3: CASSLGVTGNLITDTQYF. The CDR3 DNA reads TGCGCCAGCAGCTTGGGGGTCACGGGTAATTTAATTACAGATACGCAGTATTTT.

This clone was seen just once. The chain combines TRBV5-1 with TRBJ2-3; D may be TRBD2 (5 bases). The CDR3 loop spans 14 amino acids. CDR1 and CDR2 from the germline V gene are SGHRS and YFSETQ. Trimming shortened V by 2 bases and J by 0 bases, and 7 bases separated the two germline ends. CDR3 sequence (DNA): TGCGCCAGCAGCTTAAGGGAGAGCACAGATACGCAGTATTTT. It is translated as CASSLRESTDTQYF.

A single count supports this clone. The rearrangement uses TRBV5-4 and TRBJ1-6; D uncertain. CDR1 and CDR2 from the germline V gene are SGHNT and YYREEE (reference sequence). The V gene lost 3 bases and the J gene lost 7 bases, with 17 bases spanning the gap. CDR3 size: 16 residues. The CDR3 DNA follows: TGTGCCAGCAGCTCGCCACCTCATGACGGCAATTCACCCCTCCACTTT. This translates into CASSSPPHDGNSPLHF.

The gene calls are TRBV9 and TRBJ1-1, with D possibly being TRBD1 (5 bases). This CDR3 region has 14 residues. In germline, CDR1 is SGDLS, CDR2 YYNGEE. The germline V and J ends were trimmed by 4 bases and 4 bases, with 14 bases remaining between them. The CDR3 nucleotides read TGTGCCAGCAGCTTCCAACCGGGGGGCACTGAAGCTTTCTTT. As protein: CASSFQPGGTEAFF. The full variable domain, completed using reference TRBV9 and TRBJ1-1, is DSGVTQTPKHLITATGQRVTLRCSPRSGDLSVYWYQQSLDQGLQFLIQYYNGEERAKGNILERFSAQQFPDLHSELNLSSLELGDSALYFCASSFQPGGTEAFFGQGTRLTVV.

The chain links TRBV7-2 to TRBJ1-2; the D gene is possibly TRBD1 (6 bases). V shed 5 bases and J shed 3 bases, with 13 bases lying between them. From germline, CDR1 is SGHTA and CDR2 FQGNSA. The CDR3 has 14 amino acids. The CDR3 coding sequence is TGTGCCAGCAGCATAGATAGGGGGGACTATGGCTACACCTTC. This codes for CASSIDRGDYGYTF.

This clone was observed a handful of times. This chain links TRBV7-2 with TRBJ1-2; 9 bases are shared with TRBD1. V trimming: 7 bases; J trimming: 1 base; junction bases outside the gene matches: 10. Germline V CDR1 and CDR2: SGHTA, FQGNSA. The CDR3 has 16 residues. The CDR3 bases are TGTGCCAGCACGGGACGGGGACAGGGACTTAACTATGGCTACACCTTC. Translating it yields CASTGRGQGLNYGYTF.

The chain combines TRBV6-5 with TRBJ2-2, with D possibly matching TRBD2 (6 bases). Germline loops: CDR1 MNHEY, CDR2 SVGAGI. Trimming cost V 6 bases and J 3 bases, with 14 bases left between them. The CDR3 sequence is 15 residues long. The CDR3 coding sequence is TGTGCCAGCAGCCGCGCCTGGGGGGACACCGGGGAGCTGTTTTTT. Protein product: CASSRAWGDTGELFF.

The rearrangement joins TRBV19 to TRBJ2-5; a possible D gene is TRBD1 (6 bases). The CDR3 is 12 residues long. Trimming took off 5 bases at V and 5 bases at J, with 9 bases between the two ends. Looked up from germline, CDR1 is LNHDA and CDR2 is SQIVND (reference sequence). In DNA, the CDR3 is TGTGCCAGTAGTCTCCAGGGGGAGACCCAGTACTTC. As protein: CASSLQGETQYF.

The chain uses TRBV13 and TRBJ2-2; no clear D gene. Looked up from germline, CDR1 is PRHDT and CDR2 is FYEKMQ (reference sequence). Between the trimmed V and J ends, which lost 2 bases and 1 base, there was a span of 11 bases. CDR3 length: 16 amino acids. The CDR3, as DNA: TGTGCCAGCAGCTTAACTCGGTCAGAGAACACCGGGGAGCTGTTTTTT. This gives the protein CASSLTRSENTGELFF.

J is TRBJ2-5 and V is TRBV9; no clear D gene. CDR1 is SGDLS and CDR2 is YYNGEE in the germline V gene. There are 13 residues in the CDR3. V lost 2 bases to trimming and J lost 1 base, with 6 bases between them. The CDR3 loop reads CASSVNPQETQYF. CDR3 sequence (DNA): TGTGCCAGCAGCGTGAATCCCCAAGAGACCCAGTACTTC.